These 3 T cell receptor beta chains were all obtained from the same sample, sequenced in a study of T-cell reconstitution after alpha-beta-depleted transplantation in children. As it was prepared, the TCRbeta library received unique molecular identifiers. One entry per CDR3 protein, called by TCRdb with MiXCR from the PCR reads. The sample includes around 490,000 distinct CDR3 sequences, approximately 10% of them seen just once. Sample: PBMCs, mostly from graft donor cells, taken 180 days after TCRalphabeta/CD19-depleted stem cell transplant. Receptor source: a female patient aged 2 to 10 who had a stem cell transplant for aplastic anemia, so the T cells may come from the graft donor.

In this sample, this clonotype turned up a few times. The chain recombines TRBV7-9 with TRBJ2-1, with a tentative D call TRBD2 (5 bases). Germline values: CDR1 SEHNR, CDR2 FQNEAQ (reference sequence). V lost 5 bases, J lost 6 bases, and 17 bases lay in between. This CDR3 has 15 residues. This CDR3 reads CASSDGSGGGNEQFF. CDR3 nucleotide sequence: TGTGCCAGCAGCGATGGAAGCGGCGGAGGCAATGAGCAGTTCTTC.

The V gene is TRBV27, the J gene TRBJ2-2; 7 nucleotides line up with TRBD1. The germline V gene encodes CDR1 MNHEY and CDR2 SMNVEV (reference sequence). The V and J ends lost 3 bases and 4 bases, in that order; junction bases with no gene match: 5. The CDR3 is made up of 15 amino acids. CDR3 sequence (DNA): TGTGCCAGCAGTTTTCTCGACAGGGTCACCGGGGAGCTGTTTTTT. Encoded protein: CASSFLDRVTGELFF.

This clonotype has only a few counts. The chain links TRBV12-3 or TRBV12-4 to TRBJ2-1; TRBD1 matches 7 bases. Losses at the gene ends were 7 bases for V and 5 bases for J; bases not matched to a gene: 14. This CDR3 is built from 16 residues. The CDR3 reads CASTKGGTDRDNEQFF. CDR3 DNA sequence: TGTGCCAGCACCAAAGGGGGAACCGACAGGGACAATGAGCAGTTCTTC.